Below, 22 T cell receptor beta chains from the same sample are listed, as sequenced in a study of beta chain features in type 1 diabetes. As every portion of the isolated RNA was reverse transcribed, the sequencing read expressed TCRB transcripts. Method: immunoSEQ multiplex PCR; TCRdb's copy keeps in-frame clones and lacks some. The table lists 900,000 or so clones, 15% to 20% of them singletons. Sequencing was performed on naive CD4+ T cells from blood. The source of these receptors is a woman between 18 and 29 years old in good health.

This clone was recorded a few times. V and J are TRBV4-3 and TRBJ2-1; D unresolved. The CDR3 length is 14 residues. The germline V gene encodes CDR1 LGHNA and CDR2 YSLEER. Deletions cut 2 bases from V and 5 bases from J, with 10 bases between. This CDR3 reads CASSQQVRDNEQFF. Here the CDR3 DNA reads TGCGCCAGCAGCCAACAAGTTAGGGACAATGAGCAGTTCTTC.

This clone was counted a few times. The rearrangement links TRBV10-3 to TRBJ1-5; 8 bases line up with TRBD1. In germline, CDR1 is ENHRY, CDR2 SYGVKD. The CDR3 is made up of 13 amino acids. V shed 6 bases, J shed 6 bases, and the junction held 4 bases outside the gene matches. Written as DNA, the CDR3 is TGTGCCATCAGACAGGGGGTTCTTCAGCCCCAGCATTTT. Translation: CAIRQGVLQPQHF.

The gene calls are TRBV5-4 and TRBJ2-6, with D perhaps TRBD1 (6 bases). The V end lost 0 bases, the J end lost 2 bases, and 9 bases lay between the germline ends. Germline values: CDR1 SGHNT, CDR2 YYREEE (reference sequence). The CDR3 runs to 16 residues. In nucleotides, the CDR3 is TGTGCCAGCAGCTTGGGTGGGACAACTGGGGCCAACGTCCTGACTTTC. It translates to CASSLGGTTGANVLTF. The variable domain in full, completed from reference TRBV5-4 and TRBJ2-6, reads ETGVTQSPTHLIKTRGQQVTLRCSSQSGHNTVSWYQQALGQGPQFIFQYYREEENGRGNFPPRFSGLQFPNYSSELNVNALELDDSALYLCASSLGGTTGANVLTFGAGSRLTVL.

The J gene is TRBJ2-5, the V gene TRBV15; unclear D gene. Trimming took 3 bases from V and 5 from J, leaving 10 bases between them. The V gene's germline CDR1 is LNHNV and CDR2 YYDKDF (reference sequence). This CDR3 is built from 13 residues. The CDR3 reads CATSSQIAETQYF. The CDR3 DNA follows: TGTGCCACCAGCAGTCAGATCGCGGAGACCCAGTACTTC.

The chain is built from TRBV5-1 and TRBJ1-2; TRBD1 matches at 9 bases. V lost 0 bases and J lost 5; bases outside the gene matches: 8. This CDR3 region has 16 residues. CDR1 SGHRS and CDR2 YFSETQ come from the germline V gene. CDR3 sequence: CASSLGPRTGAYGYTF. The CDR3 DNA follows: TGCGCCAGCAGCTTGGGTCCCCGGACAGGGGCATATGGCTACACCTTC.

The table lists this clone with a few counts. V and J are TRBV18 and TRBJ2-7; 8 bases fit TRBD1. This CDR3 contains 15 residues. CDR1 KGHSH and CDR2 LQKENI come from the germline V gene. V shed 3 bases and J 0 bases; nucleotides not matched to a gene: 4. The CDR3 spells CASSPGQVVSYEQYF. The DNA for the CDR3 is TGTGCCAGCTCACCGGGACAGGTAGTCTCCTACGAGCAGTACTTC.

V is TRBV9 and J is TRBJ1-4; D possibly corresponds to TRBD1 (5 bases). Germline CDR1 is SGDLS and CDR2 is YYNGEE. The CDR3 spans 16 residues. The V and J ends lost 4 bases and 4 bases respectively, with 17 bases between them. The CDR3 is CASSPPSKGINEKLFF. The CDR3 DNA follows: TGTGCCAGCAGCCCCCCGAGTAAGGGGATTAATGAAAAACTGTTTTTT.

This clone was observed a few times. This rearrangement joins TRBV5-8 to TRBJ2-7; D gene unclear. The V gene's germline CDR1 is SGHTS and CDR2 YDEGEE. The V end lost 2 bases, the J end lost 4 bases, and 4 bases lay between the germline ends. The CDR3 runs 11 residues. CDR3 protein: CASSFQYEQYF. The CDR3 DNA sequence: TGTGCCAGCAGCTTCCAATACGAGCAGTACTTC.

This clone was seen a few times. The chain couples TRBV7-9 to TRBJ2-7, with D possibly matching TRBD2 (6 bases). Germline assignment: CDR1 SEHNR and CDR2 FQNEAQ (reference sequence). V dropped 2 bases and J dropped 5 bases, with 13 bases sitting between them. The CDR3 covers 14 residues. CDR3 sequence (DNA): TGTGCCAGCAGCTTACAGGGAGGAGGCAACGAGCAGTACTTC. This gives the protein CASSLQGGGNEQYF.

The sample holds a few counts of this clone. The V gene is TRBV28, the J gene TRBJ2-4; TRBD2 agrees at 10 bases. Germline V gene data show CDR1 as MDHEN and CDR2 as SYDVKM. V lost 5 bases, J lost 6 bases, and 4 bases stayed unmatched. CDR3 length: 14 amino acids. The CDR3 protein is CASSQSSGRNIQYF. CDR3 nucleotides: TGTGCCAGCAGTCAATCTAGCGGGAGAAACATTCAGTACTTC.

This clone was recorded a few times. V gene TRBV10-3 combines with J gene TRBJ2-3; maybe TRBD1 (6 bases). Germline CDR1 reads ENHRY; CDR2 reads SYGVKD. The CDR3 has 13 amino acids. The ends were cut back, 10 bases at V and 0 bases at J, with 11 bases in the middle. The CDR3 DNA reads TGTGCCAGCGCAGGGGTGAGCACAGATACGCAGTATTTT. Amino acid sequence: CASAGVSTDTQYF.

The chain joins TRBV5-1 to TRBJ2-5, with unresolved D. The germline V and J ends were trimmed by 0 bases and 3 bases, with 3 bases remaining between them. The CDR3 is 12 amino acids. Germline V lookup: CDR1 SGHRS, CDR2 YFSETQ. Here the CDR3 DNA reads TGCGCCAGCAGCTTGGCAGAAGAGACCCAGTACTTC. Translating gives CASSLAEETQYF.

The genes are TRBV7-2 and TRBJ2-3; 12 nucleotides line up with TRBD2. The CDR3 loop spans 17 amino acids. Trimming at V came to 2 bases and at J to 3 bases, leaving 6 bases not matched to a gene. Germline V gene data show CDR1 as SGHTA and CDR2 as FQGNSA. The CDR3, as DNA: TGTGCCAGCAGCTTAAGAGTGACTAGCGGGAGAACAGATACGCAGTATTTT. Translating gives CASSLRVTSGRTDTQYF.

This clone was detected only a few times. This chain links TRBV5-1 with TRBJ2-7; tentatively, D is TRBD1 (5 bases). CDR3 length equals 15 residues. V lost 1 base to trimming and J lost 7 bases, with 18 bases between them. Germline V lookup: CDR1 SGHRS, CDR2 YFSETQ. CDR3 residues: CASSLTTEILREQYF. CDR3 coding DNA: TGCGCCAGCAGCTTGACGACAGAGATACTACGGGAGCAGTACTTC.

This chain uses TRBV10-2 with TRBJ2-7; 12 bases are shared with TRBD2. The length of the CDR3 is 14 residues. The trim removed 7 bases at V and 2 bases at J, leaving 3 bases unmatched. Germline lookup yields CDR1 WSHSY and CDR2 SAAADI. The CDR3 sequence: CASTRTSGTYEQYF. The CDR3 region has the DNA TGCGCCAGCACTCGGACTAGCGGGACCTACGAGCAGTACTTC.

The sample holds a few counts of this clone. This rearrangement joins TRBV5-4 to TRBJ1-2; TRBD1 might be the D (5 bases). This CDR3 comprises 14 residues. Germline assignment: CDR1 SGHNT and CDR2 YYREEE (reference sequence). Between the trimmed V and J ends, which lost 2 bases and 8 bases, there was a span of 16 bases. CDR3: CASSFIQVLGGYTF. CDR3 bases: TGTGCCAGCAGCTTCATACAGGTTTTGGGCGGCTACACCTTC.

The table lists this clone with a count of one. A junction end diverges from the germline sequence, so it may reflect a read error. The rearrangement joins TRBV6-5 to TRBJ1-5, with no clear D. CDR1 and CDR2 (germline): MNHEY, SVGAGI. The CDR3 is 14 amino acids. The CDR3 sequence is CASSYVGSNQPQHF. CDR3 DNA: TGTGCCAGTAGTTATGTTGGAAGCAATCAGCCCCAGCATTTT.

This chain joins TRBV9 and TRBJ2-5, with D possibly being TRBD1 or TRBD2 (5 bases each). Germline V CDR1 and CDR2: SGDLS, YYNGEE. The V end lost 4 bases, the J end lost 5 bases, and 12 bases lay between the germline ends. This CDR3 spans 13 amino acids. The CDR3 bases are TGTGCCAGCAGCCCGCAGGGCGGGGAGACCCAGTACTTC. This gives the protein CASSPQGGETQYF.

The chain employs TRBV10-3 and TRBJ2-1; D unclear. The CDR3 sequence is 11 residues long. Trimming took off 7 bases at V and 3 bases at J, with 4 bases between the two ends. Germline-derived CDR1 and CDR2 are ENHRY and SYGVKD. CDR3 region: CAITSYNEQFF. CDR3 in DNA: TGTGCCATCACCAGCTACAATGAGCAGTTCTTC.

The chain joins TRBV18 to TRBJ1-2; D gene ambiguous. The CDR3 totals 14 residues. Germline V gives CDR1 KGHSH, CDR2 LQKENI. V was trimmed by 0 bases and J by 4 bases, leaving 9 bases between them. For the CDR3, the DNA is TGTGCCAGCTCACCACCGTCAGGAGTCTATGGCTACACCTTC. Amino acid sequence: CASSPPSGVYGYTF.

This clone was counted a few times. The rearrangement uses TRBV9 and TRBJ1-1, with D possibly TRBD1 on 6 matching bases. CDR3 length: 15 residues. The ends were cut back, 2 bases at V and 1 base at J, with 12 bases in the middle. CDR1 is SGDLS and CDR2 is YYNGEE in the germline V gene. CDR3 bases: TGTGCCAGCAGCGTCACAGGGCTGCCGAACACTGAAGCTTTCTTT. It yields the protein CASSVTGLPNTEAFF.

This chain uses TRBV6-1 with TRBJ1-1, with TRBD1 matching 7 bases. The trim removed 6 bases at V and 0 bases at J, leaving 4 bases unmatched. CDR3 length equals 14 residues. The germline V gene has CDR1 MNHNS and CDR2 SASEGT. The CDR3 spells CASRNRGMNTEAFF. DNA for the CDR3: TGTGCCAGCAGAAACAGGGGCATGAACACTGAAGCTTTCTTT.